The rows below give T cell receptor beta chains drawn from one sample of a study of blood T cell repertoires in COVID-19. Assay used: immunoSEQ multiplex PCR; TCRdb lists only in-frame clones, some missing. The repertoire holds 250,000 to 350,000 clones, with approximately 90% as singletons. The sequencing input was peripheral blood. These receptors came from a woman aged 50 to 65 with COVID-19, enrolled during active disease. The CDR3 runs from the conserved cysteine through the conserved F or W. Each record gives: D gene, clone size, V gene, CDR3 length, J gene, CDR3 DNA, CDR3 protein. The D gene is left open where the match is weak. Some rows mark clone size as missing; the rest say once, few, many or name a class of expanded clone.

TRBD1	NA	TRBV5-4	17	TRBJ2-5	TGTGCCAGCAGCCCACAAATGATCAGGGGGCAGGGGGAGACCCAGTACTTC	CASSPQMIRGQGETQYF
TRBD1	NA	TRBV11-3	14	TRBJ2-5	TGTGCCAGCAGCCCAACAGGGGGCCAAGAGACCCAGTACTTC	CASSPTGGQETQYF
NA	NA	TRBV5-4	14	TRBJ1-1	TGTGCCAGCAGCTACGCTCGACAGAACACTGAAGCTTTCTTT	CASSYARQNTEAFF
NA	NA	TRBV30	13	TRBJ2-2	TGTGCCTGGAGTGTACGAGGAACCGGGGAGCTGTTTTTT	CAWSVRGTGELFF
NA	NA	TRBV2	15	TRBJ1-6	TGTGCCAGCGTAAGACTGAGCTCCTATAATTCACCCCTCCACTTT	CASVRLSSYNSPLHF
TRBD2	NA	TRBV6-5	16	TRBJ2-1	TGTGCCAGCAGTTACTCGTCTAGCGGGGCTTACAATGAGCAGTTCTTC	CASSYSSSGAYNEQFF
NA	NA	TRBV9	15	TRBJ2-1	TGTGCCAGCAGCCCCTGGGAGCGGGCGTACAATGAGCAGTTCTTC	CASSPWERAYNEQFF
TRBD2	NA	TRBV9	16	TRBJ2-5	TGTGCCAGCAGCGTAGGAGGGACTAGCGGGAGTGAGACCCAGTACTTC	CASSVGGTSGSETQYF
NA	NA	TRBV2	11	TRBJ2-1	TGTGCCAGCCAGACAGTAACTGAGCAGTTCTTC	CASQTVTEQFF
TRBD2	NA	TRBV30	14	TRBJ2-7	TGTGCCTGGAGTGGACTAGCGGGAGGCCACGAGCAGTACTTC	CAWSGLAGGHEQYF
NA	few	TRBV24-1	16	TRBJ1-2	TGTGCCACCAGTGATTTGGCGGGGCCTAGTACCTATGGCTACACCTTC	CATSDLAGPSTYGYTF
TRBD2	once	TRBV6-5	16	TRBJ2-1	TGTGCCAGCAGTTACTACCAGCGGGAGAACCACAATGAGCAGTTCTTC	CASSYYQRENHNEQFF
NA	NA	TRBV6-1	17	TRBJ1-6	TGTGCCAGCAGTGGAACTTCTCAGGGCTTATATAATTCACCCCTCCACTTT	CASSGTSQGLYNSPLHF
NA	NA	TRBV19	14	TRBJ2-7	TGTGCCAGTAGCAGACAGGAGTCCTCCTACGAGCAGTACTTC	CASSRQESSYEQYF
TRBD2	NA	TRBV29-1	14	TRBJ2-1	TGCAGCGTTGAAAGGGGGCGGGAGGGAGATGAGCAGTTCTTC	CSVERGREGDEQFF
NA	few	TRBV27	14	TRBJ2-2	TGTGCCAGCAGAATAACTAGATACACCGGGGAGCTGTTTTTT	CASRITRYTGELFF
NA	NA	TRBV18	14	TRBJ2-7	TGTGCCAGCTCACCATGGGCCCCCCAGAATGAGCAGTACTTC	CASSPWAPQNEQYF
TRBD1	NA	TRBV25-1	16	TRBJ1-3	TGTGCCAGCAGTGAATTGGACAGGGCAGATGGAAACACCATATATTTT	CASSELDRADGNTIYF
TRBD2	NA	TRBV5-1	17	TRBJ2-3	TGCGCCAGCAGCTTGGAGAGCGGGAGAAGAGGCACAGATACGCAGTATTTT	CASSLESGRRGTDTQYF
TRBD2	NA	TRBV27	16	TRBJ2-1	TGTGCCAGCAGTTTATCTCTAACTAGCGGGAACAATGAGCAGTTCTTC	CASSLSLTSGNNEQFF
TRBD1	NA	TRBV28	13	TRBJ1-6	TGTGCCAGCGAGAAACAGGGGTTGCAACCCCTCCACTTT	CASEKQGLQPLHF
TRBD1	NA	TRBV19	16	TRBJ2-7	TGTGCCAGTAGTATAGGTCCCGGGACAGGGGGCTACGAGCAGTACTTC	CASSIGPGTGGYEQYF
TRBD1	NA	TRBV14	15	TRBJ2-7	TGTGCCAGCAGCCGACTCTCACAGGGGAGCTACGAGCAGTACTTC	CASSRLSQGSYEQYF
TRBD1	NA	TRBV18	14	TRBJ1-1	TGTGCCAGCTCACTCACGGGACAGGGGTTTGAAGCTTTCTTT	CASSLTGQGFEAFF
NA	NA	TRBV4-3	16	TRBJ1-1	TGCGCCAGCAGCCAAGTGTTTCAGGCAGGGGACACTGAAGCTTTCTTT	CASSQVFQAGDTEAFF
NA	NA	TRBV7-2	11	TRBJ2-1	TGTGCCAGCAGCTTTAGAAATGAGCAGTTCTTC	CASSFRNEQFF